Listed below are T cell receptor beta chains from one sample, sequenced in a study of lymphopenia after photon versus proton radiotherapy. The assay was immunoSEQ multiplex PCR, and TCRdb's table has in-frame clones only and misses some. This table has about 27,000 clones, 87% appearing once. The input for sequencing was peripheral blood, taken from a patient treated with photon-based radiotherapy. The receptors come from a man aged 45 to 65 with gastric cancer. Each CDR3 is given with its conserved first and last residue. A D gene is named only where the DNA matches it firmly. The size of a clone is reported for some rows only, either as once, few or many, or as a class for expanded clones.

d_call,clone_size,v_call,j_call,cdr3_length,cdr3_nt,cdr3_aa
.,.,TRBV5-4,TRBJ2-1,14,TGTGCCAGCAGCGCACGTATCGAGATCAATGAGCAGTTCTTC,CASSARIEINEQFF
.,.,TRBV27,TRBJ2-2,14,TGTGCCAGCACTTTTGCGGGGGCCACCGGGGAGCTGTTTTTT,CASTFAGATGELFF
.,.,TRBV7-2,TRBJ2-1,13,TGTGCCAGCAGCCGAGGGGGGATGGATGAGCAGTTCTTC,CASSRGGMDEQFF
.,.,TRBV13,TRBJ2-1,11,TGTGCCAGCAGCAACACAAATGAGCAGTTCTTC,CASSNTNEQFF
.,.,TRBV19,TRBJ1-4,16,TGTGCCAGTAGTATAGAGGTATCAGGGACGAATGAAAAACTGTTTTTT,CASSIEVSGTNEKLFF
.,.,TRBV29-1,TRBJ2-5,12,TGCAGCGTCGGACTATTAGGGAAGACCCAGTACTTC,CSVGLLGKTQYF
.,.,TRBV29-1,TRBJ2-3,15,TGCAGCGTTGGAATTGCGGCCCGAGCCACAGATACGCAGTATTTT,CSVGIAARATDTQYF
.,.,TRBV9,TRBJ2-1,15,TGTGCCAGCAGCGTAGCCGGGGCCACATACAATGAGCAGTTCTTC,CASSVAGATYNEQFF
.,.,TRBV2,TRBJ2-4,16,TGTGCCAGCAGTGACCAGGGTGCGGTAGCCAAAAACATTCAGTACTTC,CASSDQGAVAKNIQYF
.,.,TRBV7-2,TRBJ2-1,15,TGTGCCAGCAGCTTAGGGGCTAGATATGGGGATGAGCAGTTCTTC,CASSLGARYGDEQFF
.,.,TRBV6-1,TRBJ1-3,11,TGTGCCAGCCCTAGTTGGAACACCATATATTTT,CASPSWNTIYF
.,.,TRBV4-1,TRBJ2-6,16,TGCGCCAGCAGCCAAGATCCCGGGACCGGGGCCAACGTCCTGACTTTC,CASSQDPGTGANVLTF
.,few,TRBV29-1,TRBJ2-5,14,TGCAGCGCTCAGGGGGGGACAGGCCAAGAGACCCAGTACTTC,CSAQGGTGQETQYF
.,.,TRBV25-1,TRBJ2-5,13,TGTGCCAGCAGTGTCCCCTCGACAGGGACCCAGTACTTC,CASSVPSTGTQYF
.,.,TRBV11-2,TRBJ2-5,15,TGTGCCAGCAGCTTAGATCGAGGGTTTCAAGAGACCCAGTACTTC,CASSLDRGFQETQYF
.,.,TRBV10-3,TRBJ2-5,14,TGTGCCATCTCCACCATACGAGGCGAAGAGACCCAGTACTTC,CAISTIRGEETQYF
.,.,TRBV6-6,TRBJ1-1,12,TGTGCCAGCAGTTACTTGGACACTGAAGCTTTCTTT,CASSYLDTEAFF
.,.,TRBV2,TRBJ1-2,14,TGTGCCAGCAGTGGATGGGGGGCTAACTATGGCTACACCTTC,CASSGWGANYGYTF
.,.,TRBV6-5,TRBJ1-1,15,TGTGCCAGCAGTTACGGGTGGGGCCAGAACACTGAAGCTTTCTTT,CASSYGWGQNTEAFF
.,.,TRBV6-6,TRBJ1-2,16,TGTGCCAGCAGCTACCTACTCTCCCAGGCGGGAAATGGCTACACCTTC,CASSYLLSQAGNGYTF
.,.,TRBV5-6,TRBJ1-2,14,TGTGCCAGCAGCTTGGGCAGGCCTAACTATGGCTACACCTTC,CASSLGRPNYGYTF
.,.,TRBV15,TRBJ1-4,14,TGTGCCACCAGCAGAGATCTCTGGGCTGAAAAACTGTTTTTT,CATSRDLWAEKLFF
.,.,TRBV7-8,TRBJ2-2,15,TGTGCCAGCAGGTCCGGGACGGTGAACACCGGGGAGCTGTTTTTT,CASRSGTVNTGELFF
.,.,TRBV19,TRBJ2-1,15,TGTGCCAGTAGTCAACAGGCAAGCTCCTACAATGAGCAGTTCTTC,CASSQQASSYNEQFF
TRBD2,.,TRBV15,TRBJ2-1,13,TGTGCCACCAGCAGACCCCCGGGACTAGGGCTCTTCTTC,CATSRPPGLGLFF
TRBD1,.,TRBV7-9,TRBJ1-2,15,TGTGCCAGCAGCTCGGAAACCGGGACAGGGATTGGCTACACCTTC,CASSSETGTGIGYTF
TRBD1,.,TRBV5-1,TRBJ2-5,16,TGCGCCAGCCAACTATCGGGACAGGGGACCGGGGAGACCCAGTACTTC,CASQLSGQGTGETQYF
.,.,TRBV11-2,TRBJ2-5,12,TGTGCCAGCGGGACTGGACCGGGGACCCAGTACTTC,CASGTGPGTQYF
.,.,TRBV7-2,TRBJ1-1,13,TGTGCCAGCAGCTTAAGGGGGACCACTGAAGCTTTCTTT,CASSLRGTTEAFF